The rows below give T cell receptor beta chains drawn from one sample of a study of cytomegalovirus exposure and HLA in healthy donors. The data were produced by immunoSEQ multiplex PCR, yet TCRdb's version contains in-frame clones alone and is incomplete. Here the sample table reports around 130,000 clones. Sequencing was performed on PBMCs. Every receptor here comes from a woman aged 40 to 50 in good health and CMV-seronegative. Each CDR3 is given with its conserved first and last residue. A D gene is named only where the DNA matches it firmly.

J gene,V gene,D gene,CDR3 protein,CDR3 DNA
TRBJ2-3,TRBV6-1,TRBD2,CASNRAGVADTQYF,TGTGCCAGCAACCGAGCGGGGGTTGCAGATACGCAGTATTTT
TRBJ2-7,TRBV11-3,TRBD1,CASSLRQGTGEQYF,TGTGCCAGCAGCCTCCGACAGGGAACTGGCGAGCAGTACTTC
TRBJ2-2,TRBV18,-,CASPTGISNTGELFF,TGTGCCAGCCCCACGGGGATTTCGAACACCGGGGAGCTGTTTTTT
TRBJ2-2,TRBV5-1,TRBD1,CASSPPQGDTGELFF,TGCGCCAGCAGCCCACCTCAGGGGGACACCGGGGAGCTGTTTTTT
TRBJ2-3,TRBV5-6,TRBD2,CASSSSTSIGVRDTQYF,TGTGCCAGCAGCTCCTCGACTAGCATTGGGGTGAGAGATACGCAGTATTTT
TRBJ2-5,TRBV19,-,CASSRATEETQYF,TGTGCCAGTAGTAGGGCTACTGAAGAGACCCAGTACTTC
TRBJ1-2,TRBV28,-,CASSPTWIAGYTF,TGTGCCAGCAGTCCGACATGGATCGCGGGCTACACCTTC
TRBJ1-5,TRBV15,TRBD1,CATSQQGRGQPQHF,TGTGCCACCAGCCAACAGGGGAGAGGTCAGCCCCAGCATTTT
TRBJ1-1,TRBV11-2,-,CASSLDGGREAEAFF,TGTGCCAGCAGCTTAGATGGGGGGAGGGAGGCTGAAGCTTTCTTT
TRBJ1-3,TRBV6-6,-,CASTRLPSSGNTIYF,TGTGCCAGCACCCGACTTCCGTCCTCTGGAAACACCATATATTTT
TRBJ1-3,TRBV7-6,-,CASSLAGAGNTIYF,TGTGCCAGCAGCTTAGCAGGGGCTGGAAACACCATATATTTT
TRBJ1-5,TRBV7-8,TRBD1,CASSGGAGGSSNQPQHF,TGTGCCAGCAGCGGGGGCGCAGGGGGGTCTAGCAATCAGCCCCAGCATTTT
TRBJ2-2,TRBV6-6,TRBD2,CASSKMTSGDTGELFF,TGTGCCAGCAGTAAGATGACTAGCGGAGACACCGGGGAGCTGTTTTTT
TRBJ2-7,TRBV6-5,-,CATRQTYEQYF,TGTGCCACACGACAGACCTACGAGCAGTACTTC
TRBJ1-1,TRBV7-3,-,CASSFESTEAFF,TGTGCCAGCAGCTTCGAGAGTACTGAAGCTTTCTTT
TRBJ1-4,TRBV5-1,-,CASTPGDATNEKLFF,TGCGCCAGCACCCCGGGGGATGCAACTAATGAAAAACTGTTTTTT
TRBJ1-2,TRBV28,TRBD1,CASRLRDREGGYTF,TGTGCCAGCAGACTCAGGGACAGGGAAGGTGGCTACACCTTC
TRBJ2-3,TRBV6-5,-,CASSPDRLTDTQYF,TGTGCCAGCAGTCCCGACAGGCTCACAGATACGCAGTATTTT
TRBJ1-1,TRBV20-1,-,CSARDREAFF,TGCAGTGCTAGAGATCGGGAAGCTTTCTTT
TRBJ1-1,TRBV5-1,TRBD1,CASSGFGRQGGTEAFF,TGCGCCAGCAGCGGGTTTGGGCGACAGGGGGGCACTGAAGCTTTCTTT
TRBJ1-3,TRBV5-1,-,CASSDPGAGNTIYF,TGCGCCAGCAGCGATCCGGGGGCTGGAAACACCATATATTTT
TRBJ1-3,TRBV28,-,CASRRGGTGNTIYF,TGTGCCAGCCGCCGTGGGGGGACTGGAAACACCATATATTTT
TRBJ1-5,TRBV6-5,-,CASSYGTPLGNQPQHF,TGTGCCAGCAGTTACGGGACACCTTTGGGCAATCAGCCCCAGCATTTT
TRBJ2-7,TRBV18,TRBD2,CASSLGLATEQYF,TGTGCCAGCTCACTTGGACTAGCCACCGAGCAGTACTTC
TRBJ2-7,TRBV5-4,TRBD1,CASSGYRGSYEQYF,TGTGCCAGCAGCGGATACAGGGGGTCCTACGAGCAGTACTTC
TRBJ1-2,TRBV9,-,CASSPPGGPRAYGYTF,TGTGCCAGCAGCCCTCCTGGCGGCCCGCGGGCCTATGGCTACACCTTC
TRBJ1-4,TRBV28,-,CASSLLRKNEKLFF,TGTGCCAGCAGTTTATTGCGGAAGAATGAAAAACTGTTTTTT
TRBJ2-5,TRBV10-3,TRBD1,CAITSGQQETQYF,TGTGCCATCACCTCGGGACAGCAAGAGACCCAGTACTTC